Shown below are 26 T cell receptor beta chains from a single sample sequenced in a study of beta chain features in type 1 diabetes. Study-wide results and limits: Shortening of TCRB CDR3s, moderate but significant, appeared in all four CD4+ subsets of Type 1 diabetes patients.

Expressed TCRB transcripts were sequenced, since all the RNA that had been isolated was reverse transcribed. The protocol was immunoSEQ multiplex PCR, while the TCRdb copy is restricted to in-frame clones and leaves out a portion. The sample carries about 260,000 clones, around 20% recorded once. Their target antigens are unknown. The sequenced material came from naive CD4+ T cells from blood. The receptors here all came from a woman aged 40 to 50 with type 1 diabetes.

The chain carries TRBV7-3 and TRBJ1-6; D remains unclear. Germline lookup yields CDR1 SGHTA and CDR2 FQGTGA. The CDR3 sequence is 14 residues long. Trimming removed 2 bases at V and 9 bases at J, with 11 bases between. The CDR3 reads CASSLGTAGSPLHF. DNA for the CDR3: TGTGCCAGCAGCTTAGGAACGGCGGGTTCACCCCTCCACTTT.

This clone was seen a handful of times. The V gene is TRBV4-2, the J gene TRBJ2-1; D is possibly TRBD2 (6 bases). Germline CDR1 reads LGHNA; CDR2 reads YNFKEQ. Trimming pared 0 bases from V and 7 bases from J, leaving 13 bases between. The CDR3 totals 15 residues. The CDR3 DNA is TGTGCCAGCAGCCAAGAAATCCGGGAGAGGAATGAGCAGTTCTTC. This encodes CASSQEIRERNEQFF.

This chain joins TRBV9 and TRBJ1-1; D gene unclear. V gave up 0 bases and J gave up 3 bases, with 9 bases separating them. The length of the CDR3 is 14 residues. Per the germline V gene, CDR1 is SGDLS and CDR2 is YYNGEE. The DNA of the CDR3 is TGTGCCAGCAGCGTAGGGACGGAGGACACTGAAGCTTTCTTT. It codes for CASSVGTEDTEAFF.

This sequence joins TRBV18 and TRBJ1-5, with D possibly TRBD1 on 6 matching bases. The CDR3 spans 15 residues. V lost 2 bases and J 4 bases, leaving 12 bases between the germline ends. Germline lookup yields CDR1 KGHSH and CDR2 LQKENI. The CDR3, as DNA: TGTGCCAGCTCACCAACGACAGGAGCTAATCAGCCCCAGCATTTT. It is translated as CASSPTTGANQPQHF.

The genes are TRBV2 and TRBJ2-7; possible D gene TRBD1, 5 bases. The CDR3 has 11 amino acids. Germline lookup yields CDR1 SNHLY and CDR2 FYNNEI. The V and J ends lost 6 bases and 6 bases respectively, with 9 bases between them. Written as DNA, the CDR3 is TGTGCCAGCAGAGACAGAAGCGAGCAGTACTTC. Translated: CASRDRSEQYF.

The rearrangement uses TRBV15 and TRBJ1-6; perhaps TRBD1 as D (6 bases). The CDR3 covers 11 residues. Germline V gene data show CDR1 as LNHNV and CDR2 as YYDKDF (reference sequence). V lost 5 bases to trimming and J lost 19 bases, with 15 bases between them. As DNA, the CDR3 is TGTGCCACCAGCGGGGGCCTTCGAAGGCACTTT. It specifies CATSGGLRRHF.

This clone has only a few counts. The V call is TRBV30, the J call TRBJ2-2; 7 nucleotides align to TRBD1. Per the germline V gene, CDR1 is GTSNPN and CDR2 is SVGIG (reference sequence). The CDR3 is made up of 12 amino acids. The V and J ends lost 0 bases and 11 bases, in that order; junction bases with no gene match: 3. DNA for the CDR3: TGTGCCTGGAGTGTAGGGGGCCCTGAGCTGTTTTTT. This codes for CAWSVGGPELFF.

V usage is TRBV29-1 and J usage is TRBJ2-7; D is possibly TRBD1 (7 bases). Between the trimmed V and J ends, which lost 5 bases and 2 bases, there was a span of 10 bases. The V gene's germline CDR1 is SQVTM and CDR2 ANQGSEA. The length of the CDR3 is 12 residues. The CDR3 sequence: CSVRGTAYEQYF. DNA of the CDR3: TGCAGCGTTCGGGGGACAGCCTACGAGCAGTACTTC.

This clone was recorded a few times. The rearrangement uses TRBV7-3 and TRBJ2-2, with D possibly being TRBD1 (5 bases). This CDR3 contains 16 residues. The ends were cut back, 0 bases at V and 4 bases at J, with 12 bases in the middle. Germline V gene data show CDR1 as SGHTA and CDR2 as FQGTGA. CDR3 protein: CASSLTATAPTGELFF. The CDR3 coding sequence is TGTGCCAGCAGCTTAACCGCGACAGCACCCACCGGGGAGCTGTTTTTT.

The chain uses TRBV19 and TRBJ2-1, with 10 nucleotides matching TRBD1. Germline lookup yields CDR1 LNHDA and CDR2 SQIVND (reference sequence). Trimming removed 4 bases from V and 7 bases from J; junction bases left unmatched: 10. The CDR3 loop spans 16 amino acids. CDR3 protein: CASSNSGTGVRNEQFF. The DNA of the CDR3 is TGTGCCAGTAGTAACTCCGGGACAGGGGTACGAAATGAGCAGTTCTTC.

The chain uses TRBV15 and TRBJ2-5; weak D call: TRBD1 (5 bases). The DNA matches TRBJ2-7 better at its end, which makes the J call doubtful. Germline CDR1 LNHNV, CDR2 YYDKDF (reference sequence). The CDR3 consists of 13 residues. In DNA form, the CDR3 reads TGTGCCACCAGCAGAGACAGGGCCGGCGAGCAGTACTTC. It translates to CATSRDRAGEQYF.

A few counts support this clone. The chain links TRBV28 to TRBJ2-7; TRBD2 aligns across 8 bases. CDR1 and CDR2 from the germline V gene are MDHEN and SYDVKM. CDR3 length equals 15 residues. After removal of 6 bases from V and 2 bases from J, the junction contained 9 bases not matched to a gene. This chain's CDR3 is CASRSPPGGAYEQYF. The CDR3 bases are TGTGCCAGCAGATCTCCCCCCGGGGGGGCCTACGAGCAGTACTTC.

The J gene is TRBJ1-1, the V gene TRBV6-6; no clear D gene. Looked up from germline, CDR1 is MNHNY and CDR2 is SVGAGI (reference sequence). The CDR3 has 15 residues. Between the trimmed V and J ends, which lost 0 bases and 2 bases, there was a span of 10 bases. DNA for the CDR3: TGTGCCAGCAGTTACTCATCCCGGGGTAACACTGAAGCTTTCTTT. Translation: CASSYSSRGNTEAFF.

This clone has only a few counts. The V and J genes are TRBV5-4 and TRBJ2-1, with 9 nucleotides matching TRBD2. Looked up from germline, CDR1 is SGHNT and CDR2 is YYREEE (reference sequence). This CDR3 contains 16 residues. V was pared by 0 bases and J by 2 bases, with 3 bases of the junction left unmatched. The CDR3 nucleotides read TGTGCCAGCAGCTTGGGCTCTAGCGGGACCTACAATGAGCAGTTCTTC. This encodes CASSLGSSGTYNEQFF.

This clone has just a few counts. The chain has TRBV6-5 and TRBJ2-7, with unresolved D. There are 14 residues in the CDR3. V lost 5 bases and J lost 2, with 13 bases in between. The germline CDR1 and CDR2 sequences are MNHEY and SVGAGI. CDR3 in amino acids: CASSTDTRTYEQYF. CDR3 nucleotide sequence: TGTGCCAGCAGTACCGACACCCGGACCTACGAGCAGTACTTC.

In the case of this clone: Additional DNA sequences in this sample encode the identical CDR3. CDR3 sequence: CASSVEGGSYNEQFF. The CDR3 DNA sequence: TGTGCCAGCAGCGTAGAAGGGGGCTCGTACAATGAGCAGTTCTTC. V gene TRBV9 combines with J gene TRBJ2-1, with 7 nucleotides matching TRBD1. J lost 4 bases, V lost 0 bases, and 4 bases had no gene match. Germline V CDR1 and CDR2: SGDLS, YYNGEE. This CDR3 is built from 15 residues.

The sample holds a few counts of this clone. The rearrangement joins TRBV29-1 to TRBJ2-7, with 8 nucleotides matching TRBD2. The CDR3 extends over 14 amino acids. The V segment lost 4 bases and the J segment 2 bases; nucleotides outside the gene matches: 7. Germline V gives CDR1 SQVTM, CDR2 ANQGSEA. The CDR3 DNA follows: TGCAGCGTTGGTGTAGCGGGACCAGCCTACGAGCAGTACTTC. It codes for CSVGVAGPAYEQYF.

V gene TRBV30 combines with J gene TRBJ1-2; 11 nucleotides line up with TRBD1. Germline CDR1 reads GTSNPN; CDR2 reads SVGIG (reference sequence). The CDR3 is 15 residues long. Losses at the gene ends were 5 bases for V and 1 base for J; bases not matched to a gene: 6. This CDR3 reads CAWGQGALDNYGYTF. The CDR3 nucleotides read TGTGCCTGGGGACAGGGGGCTCTCGATAACTATGGCTACACCTTC.

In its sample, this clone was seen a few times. The CDR3 loop reads CASSQDPVRHNYGYTF. Here the CDR3 DNA reads TGCGCCAGCAGCCAAGATCCTGTCAGGCACAACTATGGCTACACCTTC. V usage is TRBV4-1 and J usage is TRBJ1-2; D unclear. Germline CDR1 and CDR2: MGHRA and YSYEKL. The CDR3 contains 16 residues. Trimming took 0 bases from V and 2 from J, leaving 13 bases between them.

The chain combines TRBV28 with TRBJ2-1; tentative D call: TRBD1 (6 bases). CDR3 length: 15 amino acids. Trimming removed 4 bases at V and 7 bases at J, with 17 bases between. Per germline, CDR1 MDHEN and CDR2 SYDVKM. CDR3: CASSSVAGVVNEQFF. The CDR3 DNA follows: TGTGCCAGCAGTTCCGTGGCAGGGGTCGTGAATGAGCAGTTCTTC.

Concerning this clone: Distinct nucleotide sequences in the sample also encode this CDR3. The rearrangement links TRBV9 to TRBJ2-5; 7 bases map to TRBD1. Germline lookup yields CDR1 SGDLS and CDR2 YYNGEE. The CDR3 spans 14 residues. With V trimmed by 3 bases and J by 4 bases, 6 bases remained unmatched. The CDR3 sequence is CASSGTGGRETQYF. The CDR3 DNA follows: TGTGCCAGCAGCGGGACAGGCGGGCGAGAGACCCAGTACTTC.

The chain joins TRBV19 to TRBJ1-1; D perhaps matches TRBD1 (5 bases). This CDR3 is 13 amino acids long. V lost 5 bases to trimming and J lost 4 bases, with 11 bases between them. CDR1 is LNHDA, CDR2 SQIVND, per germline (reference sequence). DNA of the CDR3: TGTGCCAGTAGTCTCCAGGGTGGCACTGAAGCTTTCTTT. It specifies CASSLQGGTEAFF.

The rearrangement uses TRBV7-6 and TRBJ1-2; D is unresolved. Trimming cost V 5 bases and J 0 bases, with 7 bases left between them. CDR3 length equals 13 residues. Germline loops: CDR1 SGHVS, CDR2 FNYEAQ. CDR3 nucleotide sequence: TGTGCCAGCAGCGTCAACACTAACTATGGCTACACCTTC. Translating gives CASSVNTNYGYTF.

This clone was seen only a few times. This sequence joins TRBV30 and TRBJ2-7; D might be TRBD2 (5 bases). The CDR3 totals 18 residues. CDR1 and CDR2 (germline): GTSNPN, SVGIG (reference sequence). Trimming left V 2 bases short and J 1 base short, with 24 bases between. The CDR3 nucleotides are TGTGCCTGGAGTCGGCTCGCCTCGGACTCCGCAAGGTCCTACGAGCAGTACTTC. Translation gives CAWSRLASDSARSYEQYF.

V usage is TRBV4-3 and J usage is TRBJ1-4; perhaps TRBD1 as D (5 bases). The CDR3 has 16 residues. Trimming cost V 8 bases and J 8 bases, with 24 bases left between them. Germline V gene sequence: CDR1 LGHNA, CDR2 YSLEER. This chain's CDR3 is CASRRQDGQGKEKLFF. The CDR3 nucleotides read TGCGCCAGCCGCCGCCAAGATGGGCAGGGTAAAGAAAAACTGTTTTTT.

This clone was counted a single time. This CDR3 reads CAWSVWSPSGYTF. The CDR3 DNA follows: TGTGCCTGGAGTGTATGGTCGCCTAGCGGCTACACCTTC. The chain joins TRBV30 to TRBJ1-2, with D unclear. V was pared by 0 bases and J by 8 bases, with 13 bases between. Germline V CDR1 and CDR2: GTSNPN, SVGIG (reference sequence). The CDR3 contains 13 residues. Supplemented by reference TRBV30 and TRBJ1-2, the full variable domain reads SQTIHQWPATLVQPVGSPLSLECTVEGTSNPNLYWYRQAAGRGLQLLFYSVGIGQISSEVPQNLSASRPQDRQFILSSKKLLLSDSGFYLCAWSVWSPSGYTFGSGTRLTVV.